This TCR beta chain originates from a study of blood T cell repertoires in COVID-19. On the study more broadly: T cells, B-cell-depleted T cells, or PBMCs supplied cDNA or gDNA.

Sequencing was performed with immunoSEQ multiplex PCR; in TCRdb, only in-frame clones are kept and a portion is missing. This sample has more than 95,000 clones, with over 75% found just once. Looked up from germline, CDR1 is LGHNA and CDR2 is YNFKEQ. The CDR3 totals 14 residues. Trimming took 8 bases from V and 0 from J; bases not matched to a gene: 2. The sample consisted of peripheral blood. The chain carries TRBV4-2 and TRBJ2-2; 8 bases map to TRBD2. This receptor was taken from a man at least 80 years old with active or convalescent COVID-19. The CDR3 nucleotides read TGTGCCAGCGAGGGACTAGCGAACACCGGGGAGCTGTTTTTT. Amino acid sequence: CASEGLANTGELFF.